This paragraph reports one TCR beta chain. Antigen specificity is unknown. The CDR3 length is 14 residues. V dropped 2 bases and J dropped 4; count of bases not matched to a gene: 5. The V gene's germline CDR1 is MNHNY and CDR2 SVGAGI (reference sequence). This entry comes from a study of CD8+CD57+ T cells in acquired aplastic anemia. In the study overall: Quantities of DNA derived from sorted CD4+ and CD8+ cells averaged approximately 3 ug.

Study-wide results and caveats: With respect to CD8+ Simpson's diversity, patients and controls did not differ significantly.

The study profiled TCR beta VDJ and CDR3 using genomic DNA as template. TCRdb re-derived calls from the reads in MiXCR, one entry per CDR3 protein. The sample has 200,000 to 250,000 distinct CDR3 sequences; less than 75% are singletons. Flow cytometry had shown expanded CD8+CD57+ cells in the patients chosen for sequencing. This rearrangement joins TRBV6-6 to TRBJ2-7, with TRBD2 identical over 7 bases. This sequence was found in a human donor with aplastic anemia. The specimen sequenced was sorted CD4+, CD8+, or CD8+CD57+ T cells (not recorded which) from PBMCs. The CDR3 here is CASSYGGGSYEQYF. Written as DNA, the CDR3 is TGTGCCAGCAGTTACGGCGGGGGTTCGTACGAGCAGTACTTC.